A single sample is the source of the 2 T cell receptor beta chains below, sequenced in a study of blood T cells in healthy people across ages. The second PCR ran roughly 6 to 12 cycles with a sample-barcoded 5' primer and J-beta primers. TCRdb processed the 5' RACE reads anew with MiXCR; each CDR3 protein has one entry. The table shows roughly 1 million distinct CDR3 sequences, with 25% occurring only once. The same sample was also studied in work on T cells of mothers and their children.

The source material was blood. The receptors were gathered from a girl aged 2 to 9 in good health.

The V and J genes are TRBV6-5 and TRBJ2-3; no firm D call. The length of the CDR3 is 13 residues. Trimming cost V 5 bases and J 8 bases, with 14 bases left between them. Germline V gene data show CDR1 as MNHEY and CDR2 as SVGAGI. The chain's CDR3 is CASSTPGHFTQYF. Here the CDR3 DNA reads TGTGCCAGCAGTACCCCCGGTCATTTTACGCAGTATTTT.

This clonotype was picked up a small number of times. The chain joins TRBV10-3 to TRBJ2-5; D gene unclear. The DNA end is a closer match to TRBJ2-1, so the J assignment may be wrong. Germline V lookup: CDR1 ENHRY, CDR2 SYGVKD. This CDR3 comprises 14 residues. CDR3 region: CAISGEPSRDEQFF. CDR3 nucleotides: TGTGCCATCAGTGGTGAACCCAGTCGCGATGAGCAGTTCTTC.